This T cell receptor (beta chain) was sequenced for a study of blood T cells in healthy people across ages. Primed by a sample-barcoded 5' primer and a J-beta primer mix, a second PCR proceeded for roughly 6 to 12 cycles. In TCRdb, the 5' RACE reads were re-called with MiXCR into one record per CDR3 protein. Of 1.5 million to 2 million distinct CDR3 sequences detected, roughly 32% appear once; the ten largest clones hold about 11%. The study's findings and limits: Per million T cells, TCR beta diversity dropped roughly linearly as age increased.

Every sample gave at least 6 micrograms of total RNA when it was extracted. The length of the CDR3 is 15 residues. The V end was cut by 1 base, the J end by 4 bases, with 10 bases between. Germline V gene data show CDR1 as MNHEY and CDR2 as SMNVEV (reference sequence). This clonotype was counted once. Antigen specificity is unknown. The chain joins TRBV27 to TRBJ1-4; D gene unclear. The clonotype was recovered from a young woman in good health. The sample taken for sequencing was blood. CDR3 sequence (DNA): TGTGCCAGCAGTTTATACGGTGATTTTAATGAAAAACTGTTTTTT. The encoded protein is CASSLYGDFNEKLFF.